These 7 T cell receptor beta chains originate from one sample sequenced in a study of T cells in Graves' hyperthyroidism and ophthalmopathy. Regions amplified from RNA transcripts were the TCR beta CDR3 regions. Initially, a first-round RT-PCR of the TCR CDR3 employed the HTBI primer set. TCRdb reanalysed the multiplex PCR reads using MiXCR and keeps one entry per CDR3 protein. The sample has 200,000 to 250,000 distinct CDR3 sequences; roughly 18% are singletons. Sequencing used blood. Receptors were obtained from a middle-aged man with Graves' hyperthyroidism.

In this sample, this clonotype turned up a few times. V gene TRBV5-1 combines with J gene TRBJ1-1; TRBD1 might be the D (5 bases). The germline V gene has CDR1 SGHRS and CDR2 YFSETQ. The CDR3 runs to 15 residues. The V gene lost 0 bases and the J gene lost 3 bases, with 12 bases spanning the gap. The CDR3 loop reads CASSLAGGIDTEAFF. In DNA, the CDR3 is TGCGCCAGCAGCTTGGCCGGGGGGATTGACACTGAAGCTTTCTTT. Full variable domain (remainder filled in from reference TRBV5-1 and TRBJ1-1): KAGVTQTPRYLIKTRGQQVTLSCSPISGHRSVSWYQQTPGQGLQFLFEYFSETQRNKGNFPGRFSGRQFSNSRSEMNVSTLELGDSALYLCASSLAGGIDTEAFFGQGTRLTVV.

There are many counts of this clonotype. The genes are TRBV5-1 and TRBJ1-6; TRBD1 matches 9 bases. V lost 5 bases, J lost 10 bases, and 7 bases stayed unmatched. The CDR3 sequence is 14 residues long. Germline V gene sequence: CDR1 SGHRS, CDR2 YFSETQ. The CDR3 DNA reads as TGCGCCAGCAGACTCCGGACAGGGGAATCACCCCTCCACTTT. It is translated as CASRLRTGESPLHF.

This clonotype was observed at least ten times. The chain combines TRBV6-1 with TRBJ2-1, with 10 bases fitting TRBD1. The CDR3 loop spans 16 amino acids. Germline V gene lookup returns CDR1 MNHNS and CDR2 SASEGT. After removal of 5 bases from V and 6 bases from J, the junction contained 10 bases not matched to a gene. CDR3: CASSIHGGQGSNEQFF. CDR3 nucleotides: TGTGCCAGCAGTATCCATGGGGGACAGGGGTCCAATGAGCAGTTCTTC.

This clonotype was found many times. The chain recombines TRBV12-3 or TRBV12-4 with TRBJ1-1; D ambiguous. V was pared by 7 bases and J by 4 bases, with 16 bases between. The CDR3 has 14 residues. The CDR3 region is CASNGLGQSTEAFF. CDR3 bases: TGTGCCAGCAACGGACTTGGGCAGAGCACTGAAGCTTTCTTT.

The chain recombines TRBV12-3 or TRBV12-4 with TRBJ2-1; tentative D call: TRBD2 (5 bases). V was cut by 4 bases and J by 0 bases, with 13 bases left in between. The CDR3 is 16 residues long. The chain's CDR3 is CASSSGWESSYNEQFF. The CDR3 nucleotides read TGTGCCAGCAGTTCCGGGTGGGAGAGCTCCTACAATGAGCAGTTCTTC.

This clonotype appeared many times. The chain joins TRBV2 to TRBJ1-2; 7 bases align to TRBD1. Germline CDR1 and CDR2: SNHLY and FYNNEI. The CDR3 extends over 16 amino acids. Trimming removed 6 bases from V and 4 bases from J; junction bases left unmatched: 14. CDR3 sequence: CASRPAGGTVGYGYTF. CDR3 nucleotide sequence: TGTGCCAGCAGACCTGCAGGCGGGACAGTAGGCTATGGCTACACCTTC.

This clonotype came up many times. The chain employs TRBV20-1 and TRBJ1-1; D is possibly TRBD1 (6 bases). From germline, CDR1 is DFQATT and CDR2 SNEGSKA (reference sequence). The length of the CDR3 is 16 residues. Trimming removed 1 base at V and 5 bases at J, with 20 bases between. CDR3 sequence reads: CSARAGRGGTRTEAFF. CDR3 nucleotides: TGCAGTGCTAGAGCGGGTCGAGGGGGGACCAGGACTGAAGCTTTCTTT.